The 20 T cell receptor beta chains presented below share a single source sample, sequenced in a study of cytomegalovirus exposure and HLA in healthy donors. PCR amplification relied on 60 Vbeta primers (plus 13 Jbeta primers). Produced via immunoSEQ multiplex PCR; TCRdb's table is partial and in-frame only. The sample shows about 86,000 clones, about 77% of them seen only once. The sample comprised PBMCs. The receptors come from a male donor in good health and CMV-seropositive.

The chain links TRBV7-3 to TRBJ2-5; 7 bases agree with TRBD2. V shed 4 bases, J shed 2 bases, and the junction held 4 bases outside the gene matches. From germline, CDR1 is SGHTA and CDR2 FQGTGA. The CDR3 loop spans 14 amino acids. The CDR3 loop reads CASSSLGGQETQYF. CDR3 nucleotide sequence: TGTGCCAGCAGCTCCCTCGGGGGGCAAGAGACCCAGTACTTC.

The V and J genes are TRBV7-6 and TRBJ1-2; 9 nucleotides match TRBD1. CDR3 length: 18 amino acids. Germline lookup yields CDR1 SGHVS and CDR2 FNYEAQ. J gave up 6 bases and V 2 bases, and 16 bases lay outside the gene matches. The CDR3 loop reads CASSLYPTLDRGSDGYTF. CDR3 DNA: TGTGCCAGCAGCTTATACCCAACCCTGGACAGGGGTAGCGATGGCTACACCTTC.

The CDR3 region is CASSVGQSYEQYF. The CDR3 nucleotides read TGTGCCAGCAGTGTGGGGCAGTCCTACGAGCAGTACTTC. This rearrangement joins TRBV2 to TRBJ2-7, with D possibly matching TRBD1 (5 bases). CDR1 is SNHLY and CDR2 is FYNNEI in the germline V gene. The germline V and J ends were trimmed by 4 bases and 1 base, with 8 bases remaining between them. This CDR3 is 13 amino acids long. Complete variable domain (other parts from reference TRBV2 and TRBJ2-7): EPEVTQTPSHQVTQMGQEVILRCVPISNHLYFYWYRQILGQKVEFLVSFYNNEISEKSEIFDDQFSVERPDGSNFTLKIRSTKLEDSAMYFCASSVGQSYEQYFGPGTRLTVT.

The genes are TRBV27 and TRBJ2-7, with TRBD2 matching 10 bases. From germline, CDR1 is MNHEY and CDR2 SMNVEV (reference sequence). V gave up 2 bases and J gave up 3 bases; unmatched junction bases: 1. The CDR3 sequence is 14 residues long. Here the CDR3 DNA reads TGTGCCAGCAGTTTAGGACTAGCGGACTACGAGCAGTACTTC. It yields the protein CASSLGLADYEQYF.

This clone was counted once. The chain recombines TRBV6-5 with TRBJ2-3, with 7 nucleotides matching TRBD1. Trimming took 2 bases from V and 3 from J; bases not matched to a gene: 5. The CDR3 runs 15 residues. CDR1 and CDR2 from the germline V gene are MNHEY and SVGAGI. CDR3 in amino acids: CASSYAGGITDTQYF. The CDR3 bases are TGTGCCAGCAGTTACGCAGGGGGTATAACAGATACGCAGTATTTT.

This clone was picked up a small number of times. This rearrangement joins TRBV5-8 to TRBJ2-2; the match to TRBD2 covers 10 bases. Losses at the gene ends were 0 bases for V and 4 bases for J; bases not matched to a gene: 6. CDR1 and CDR2 from the germline V gene are SGHTS and YDEGEE. The CDR3 totals 17 residues. The CDR3 coding sequence is TGTGCCAGCAGCTTGGAGGCTAGCGGGAGACCCACCGGGGAGCTGTTTTTT. Translated, it gives CASSLEASGRPTGELFF.

V gene TRBV27 combines with J gene TRBJ1-1; 8 nucleotides match TRBD1. The CDR3 totals 15 residues. J gave up 4 bases and V 6 bases, and 10 bases lay outside the gene matches. Germline V gene data show CDR1 as MNHEY and CDR2 as SMNVEV (reference sequence). The CDR3 protein is CASRQHRGMGTEAFF. As DNA, the CDR3 is TGTGCCAGCAGGCAGCACAGGGGGATGGGCACTGAAGCTTTCTTT.

The V gene is TRBV6-4, the J gene TRBJ1-1; D may be TRBD1 (5 bases). Trimming pared 3 bases from V and 1 base from J, leaving 6 bases between. The CDR3 sequence is 13 residues long. Germline V gene data show CDR1 as MRHNA and CDR2 as SNTAGT. The CDR3 is CASSEGENTEAFF. The CDR3 region has the DNA TGTGCCAGCAGTGAAGGGGAGAACACTGAAGCTTTCTTT.

The genes are TRBV7-9 and TRBJ2-6; tentative D call: TRBD1 (5 bases). The germline CDR1 and CDR2 sequences are SEHNR and FQNEAQ (reference sequence). The CDR3 extends over 14 amino acids. The germline V and J ends were trimmed by 7 bases and 2 bases, with 9 bases remaining between them. CDR3 amino acids: CASNPTAGANVLTF. CDR3 nucleotide sequence: TGTGCCAGCAACCCGACAGCTGGGGCCAACGTCCTGACTTTC.

This clone has just one count. The genes are TRBV6-4 and TRBJ2-3; possibly TRBD2 for D (6 bases). The CDR3 totals 14 residues. Germline lookup yields CDR1 MRHNA and CDR2 SNTAGT. Trimming took off 3 bases at V and 6 bases at J, with 13 bases between the two ends. CDR3 coding DNA: TGTGCCAGCAGTGAACTAGCCGAGGGTGATACGCAGTATTTT. Translating gives CASSELAEGDTQYF.

The rearrangement joins TRBV28 to TRBJ2-3; D is unclear. The CDR3 covers 15 residues. Looked up from germline, CDR1 is MDHEN and CDR2 is SYDVKM. Between the trimmed V and J ends, which lost 3 bases and 1 base, there was a span of 11 bases. In nucleotides, the CDR3 is TGTGCCAGCAGTTTTCGGGTCGTCGGCACAGATACGCAGTATTTT. Translating it yields CASSFRVVGTDTQYF.

The chain is built from TRBV28 and TRBJ2-7, with 7 bases identical to TRBD2. The CDR3 loop spans 15 amino acids. Germline loops: CDR1 MDHEN, CDR2 SYDVKM. V shed 7 bases, J shed 2 bases, and the junction held 11 bases outside the gene matches. The CDR3 sequence: CASTERWGGPYEQYF. For the CDR3, the DNA is TGTGCCAGCACCGAAAGGTGGGGGGGACCCTACGAGCAGTACTTC.

In this sample, this clone turned up once. The V and J genes are TRBV11-2 and TRBJ2-2; 9 bases fit TRBD1. Germline V gene sequence: CDR1 SGHAT, CDR2 FQNNGV. The CDR3 spans 17 residues. Trimming at V came to 5 bases and at J to 6 bases, leaving 13 bases not matched to a gene. CDR3 sequence (DNA): TGTGCCAGCAGCCGGGCACAGGGGGCTGGAAAGGCCGGGGAGCTGTTTTTT. It codes for CASSRAQGAGKAGELFF.

The chain has TRBV7-2 and TRBJ2-5; 13 nucleotides line up with TRBD2. From germline, CDR1 is SGHTA and CDR2 FQGNSA. J was trimmed by 4 bases and V by 4 bases; bases with no gene match: 3. This CDR3 has 15 amino acids. The CDR3 DNA sequence: TGTGCCAGCAGCTACGGACTAGCGGGAGCAGAGACCCAGTACTTC. Amino acid sequence: CASSYGLAGAETQYF.

V is TRBV7-9 and J is TRBJ1-1; the D is unclear. Germline V gene lookup returns CDR1 SEHNR and CDR2 FQNEAQ (reference sequence). Trimming took off 5 bases at V and 4 bases at J, with 17 bases between the two ends. The CDR3 has 15 amino acids. CDR3 in amino acids: CASSVNSNRGTEAFF. CDR3 in DNA: TGTGCCAGCAGCGTAAACTCTAATCGGGGCACTGAAGCTTTCTTT. Full variable domain (missing parts from reference TRBV7-9 and TRBJ1-1): DTGVSQNPRHKITKRGQNVTFRCDPISEHNRLYWYRQTLGQGPEFLTYFQNEAQLEKSRLLSDRFSAERPKGSFSTLEIQRTEQGDSAMYLCASSVNSNRGTEAFFGQGTRLTVV.

The chain recombines TRBV10-1 with TRBJ2-3; a weak D match, TRBD2 (6 bases). Germline CDR1 reads WNHNN; CDR2 reads SYGVQD (reference sequence). This CDR3 has 12 amino acids. V lost 6 bases to trimming and J lost 5 bases, with 9 bases between them. DNA for the CDR3: TGCGCCAGCAGCGGGAGTGGAGATACGCAGTATTTT. The encoded protein is CASSGSGDTQYF.

The chain employs TRBV5-1 and TRBJ1-4; D is uncertain. In germline, CDR1 is SGHRS, CDR2 YFSETQ. V gave up 1 base and J gave up 6 bases, with 7 bases separating them. The CDR3 totals 13 residues. In DNA form, the CDR3 reads TGCGCCAGCAGCTTGTTCCAGGATGAAAAACTGTTTTTT. This codes for CASSLFQDEKLFF.

The chain joins TRBV6-1 to TRBJ2-5; TRBD1 matches at 7 bases. The CDR3 sequence is 14 residues long. With 7 bases clipped from V and 5 bases from J, the junction kept 10 bases outside the gene matches. Germline V CDR1 and CDR2: MNHNS, SASEGT. As DNA, the CDR3 is TGTGCCAGCAATCTATCAGGGGGTTGGGAGACCCAGTACTTC. It encodes CASNLSGGWETQYF.

V usage is TRBV6-6 and J usage is TRBJ2-7; 8 bases fit TRBD2. Per the germline V gene, CDR1 is MNHNY and CDR2 is SVGAGI (reference sequence). The CDR3 runs 14 residues. Trimming at V came to 6 bases and at J to 4 bases, leaving 8 bases not matched to a gene. The CDR3 nucleotides read TGTGCCAGCAGGTTACCGGGACTAGTGTACGAGCAGTACTTC. It encodes CASRLPGLVYEQYF.

The CDR3 coding sequence is TGTGCCAGTAGTGCCCGGAGGGGAGCGGCAGATACGCAGTATTTT. It translates to CASSARRGAADTQYF. This chain links TRBV19 with TRBJ2-3, with D perhaps matching TRBD2 (6 bases). Trimming shortened V by 5 bases and J by 4 bases, and 16 bases separated the two germline ends. Per the germline V gene, CDR1 is LNHDA and CDR2 is SQIVND (reference sequence). This CDR3 contains 15 residues.